This TCR beta chain was sequenced in a study of identical twins listed by TCRdb under 2016. Broadly, across the study: TCR alpha and beta repertoires from monozygotic twins, unrelated adults of various ages and cord blood were deep-sequenced to test whether fetal clonotypes persist. To rule out contamination, the twin experiments were replicated at different times with different library preparation protocols. The study at large found these results: Fewer insertions were carried by abundant cord blood beta clonotypes; a weaker similar trend was observed in young adult naive repertoires, while no such trend was observed in memory repertoires. Because the same donors could not be followed over many years, the conclusions relied on cross-sectional statistical analysis. Invariant T cells such as MAIT and iNKT could partly confound zero-insertion analyses, although diverse VJ usage argued against such confounding for most clonotypes. Out-of-frame TCR alpha sharing in monozygotic twins was systematically underestimated by recombination models, whereas sharing between unrelated individuals was in agreement with the recombination models. Excess twin sharing in beta out-of-frame sequences was weaker because fewer shared sequences lowered the signal-to-noise ratio. Compared with coincidental sharing between unrelated individuals, out-of-frame TCR alpha sequences shared between twins had an excess of sequences with low generation probability.

The library was prepared using 5' RACE. Data came from an Illumina HiSeq 2000. Template switching introduced a universal primer binding site; the final cDNA contained a unique molecular identifier, enabling accurate counting of TCR cDNA molecules. First-strand cDNA for TCR alpha and beta chains was synthesized from specific primers in the conserved constant-segment region. To control for contamination, every cDNA library carried two barcodes: a SMART-Mk sample barcode plus Illumina barcodes. TruSeq adapter sequences and Illumina sample barcodes were added in two successive PCR steps. The TCR alpha and beta cDNA libraries were sequenced on the Illumina HiSeq platform using custom primers. For the original study's pipeline: MiGEC processed the raw reads to extract unique molecular identifiers, while MiXCR was used to determine the CDR3 positions. For each individual, recombination models were inferred using an EM algorithm with the repgenHMM and IGoR tools. Shared clonotype analysis was performed with the tcR package in R, normalizing sharing by the product of cloneset sizes. Out-of-frame nonproductive sequences were analyzed to study raw recombination free of thymic and clonal selection effects. TCRdb passed the public sequencing reads through fastp at Q25 and MiXCR, retaining productive beta sequences. For every CDR3 protein sequence, its rows merge into one entry that carries the most common genes and DNA. For this entry, the V and J calls and clone size follow TCRdb and not the study's own pipeline. This sample is represented by about 250,000 distinct CDR3 sequences; roughly 8.7% of them were singletons. Around 3% of the sample goes to the ten largest clones.

Trimming costs V 3 bases and J 2 bases, and their ends lie 16 bases apart. CDR1 and CDR2 are drawn from the germline V gene: SGHTA, FQGTGA. The CDR3, from cysteine to phenylalanine, totals 16 residues. Only CDR3 DNA remains: 48 bases, in frame from the first base. Points on this clonotype: Its antigen has not been determined. Qualities for individual bases were not recorded, and no much larger clone is one base off.

Only healthy Caucasian donors were included. The twin cohort consisted of three pairs of female monozygotic twins, all aged roughly 18 to 30 years. CD4+ and CD8+ T cell populations were isolated with positive isolation kits from Invitrogen. These data also formed part of another study, on yellow fever vaccine responses in identical twins. Per that second paper: According to the authors, the vaccine-induced T cell response in identical twins seemed to be partly convergent and partly specific to each individual. In the study, vaccine-responding T cell clones were precisely tracked in identical twins.

The material sequenced was CD8+ T cells sorted from blood. Recombination linked TRBV7-3 to TRBJ2-5; the D gene may be TRBD1 or TRBD2, since each aligns over 5 bases. The receptor was derived from a woman aged 18-29 years in good health. At the DNA level, the sequence is TGTGCCAGCAGCTTGGGTGCAGGGACCGTACAAGAGACCCAGTACTTC. This encodes CASSLGAGTVQETQYF.